The rows below give T cell receptor beta chains drawn from one sample of a study of T-cell memory formation after mild COVID-19. MiXCR, run by TCRdb on the 5' RACE reads, gives a single entry per CDR3 protein. The table lists 550,000 to 700,000 distinct CDR3 sequences, 15% to 20% of them singletons. Source material: PBMCs or a T cell subset sorted from them (not recorded which). These TCRs come from an adult woman who had mild COVID-19 (a few samples of this study predate the infection). Cell type and time point are not known. The CDR3 runs from the conserved cysteine through the conserved F or W. Each record gives: V gene, CDR3 length, D gene, J gene, clone size, CDR3 protein, CDR3 DNA. D genes are given only for firm matches. Clone size is given for some rows only: seen once, a few or many times, or a class if the clone is expanded.

TRBV15	15	-	TRBJ2-3	few	CATSFRQPDTDTQYF	TGTGCCACCAGCTTCAGGCAGCCCGACACAGATACGCAGTATTTT
TRBV28	15	-	TRBJ2-3	-	CASSLRLSSTDTQYF	TGTGCCAGCAGTTTGCGGTTATCAAGCACAGATACGCAGTATTTT
TRBV10-3	13	-	TRBJ2-1	-	CAISLSTYNEQFF	TGTGCCATCAGTTTAAGCACCTACAATGAGCAGTTCTTC
TRBV7-9	15	TRBD1	TRBJ2-4	few	CASSRNRGKIDIQYF	TGTGCCAGCAGCCGAAACAGGGGGAAAATAGACATTCAGTACTTC
TRBV24-1	16	-	TRBJ2-3	-	CATSDFSGARRDTQYF	TGTGCCACCAGTGATTTCTCGGGAGCGCGGCGAGATACGCAGTATTTT
TRBV10-3	14	-	TRBJ2-7	few	CAISRQDRLYEQYF	TGTGCCATCAGCAGACAGGATCGCTTGTACGAGCAGTACTTC
TRBV24-1	14	-	TRBJ2-5	few	CATSERTVQETQYF	TGTGCCACCAGTGAACGGACGGTCCAAGAGACCCAGTACTTC
TRBV11-2	16	-	TRBJ1-1	-	CASSLVVWQKNTEAFF	TGTGCCAGCAGCTTAGTTGTGTGGCAGAAGAACACTGAAGCTTTCTTT
TRBV2	14	TRBD1	TRBJ1-5	few	CASSLDRANQPQHF	TGTGCCAGCAGTCTCGACAGGGCTAATCAGCCCCAGCATTTT
TRBV2	12	TRBD2	TRBJ2-5	-	CASAAGEETQYF	TGTGCCAGCGCGGCGGGGGAAGAGACCCAGTACTTC
TRBV6-1	15	TRBD1	TRBJ2-3	-	CASSWDRVRADTQYF	TGTGCCAGCAGCTGGGACAGGGTGAGGGCAGATACGCAGTATTTT
TRBV20-1	13	TRBD1	TRBJ1-1	few	CSALKGQGTEAFF	TGCAGTGCTCTGAAGGGACAGGGCACTGAAGCTTTCTTT
TRBV4-1	14	-	TRBJ1-4	few	CASSHDIASEKLFF	TGCGCCAGCAGCCACGATATCGCGTCGGAAAAACTGTTTTTT
TRBV15	15	TRBD2	TRBJ2-5	few	CATSRASGVQETQYF	TGTGCCACCAGCAGAGCTAGCGGGGTACAAGAGACCCAGTACTTC
TRBV6-5	15	-	TRBJ2-7	-	CASRIDGDRSYEQYF	TGTGCCAGCAGAATCGACGGCGATCGCTCCTACGAGCAGTACTTC
TRBV7-9	15	TRBD1	TRBJ1-5	-	CASSPTGGNNQPQHF	TGTGCCAGCAGCCCGACAGGGGGCAACAATCAGCCCCAGCATTTT
TRBV20-1	14	-	TRBJ1-5	many	CSARGLGGNQPQHF	TGCAGTGCTAGGGGCCTAGGGGGCAATCAGCCCCAGCATTTT
TRBV12-3/TRBV12-4	11	-	TRBJ1-1	-	CASTGFSEAFF	TGTGCCAGCACCGGGTTTTCCGAAGCTTTCTTT
TRBV6-5	13	-	TRBJ2-3	few	CASRAHSTDTQYF	TGTGCCAGCAGAGCCCACAGCACAGATACGCAGTATTTT
TRBV4-1	14	-	TRBJ2-1	-	CASSRGIGDHEQFF	TGCGCCAGCAGCCGGGGTATCGGAGACCATGAGCAGTTCTTC
TRBV7-2	13	-	TRBJ2-5	few	CASSSPQGQTQYF	TGTGCCAGCAGCTCCCCACAGGGACAGACCCAGTACTTC
TRBV9	14	-	TRBJ2-3	-	CASSTGSLADTQYF	TGTGCCAGCAGCACTGGCTCCCTCGCGGATACGCAGTATTTT
TRBV9	15	TRBD1	TRBJ2-1	-	CASSVGPGGWNEQFF	TGTGCCAGCAGCGTAGGACCAGGGGGATGGAATGAGCAGTTCTTC
TRBV24-1	16	TRBD2	TRBJ2-1	many	CATSDLTSGHYNEQFF	TGTGCCACCAGTGATTTGACTAGCGGGCACTACAATGAGCAGTTCTTC
TRBV9	16	TRBD2	TRBJ2-7	few	CASSVGTSGGFYEQYF	TGTGCCAGCAGCGTAGGTACTAGCGGGGGGTTCTACGAGCAGTACTTC
TRBV7-2	14	-	TRBJ2-1	-	CASSVDPRPFEMFF	TGTGCCAGCAGCGTGGATCCCCGACCATTCGAGATGTTCTTC
TRBV18	16	TRBD2	TRBJ2-7	-	CASSPPGLASTYEQYF	TGTGCCAGCTCACCACCAGGACTAGCGAGTACCTACGAGCAGTACTTC
TRBV20-1	14	-	TRBJ2-7	few	CSARDHGLSYEQYF	TGCAGTGCTAGAGATCACGGACTTTCATACGAGCAGTACTTC
TRBV7-2	13	-	TRBJ2-7	many	CASSFTLNYEQYF	TGTGCCAGCAGCTTTACTCTCAACTACGAGCAGTACTTC
TRBV29-1	15	TRBD1	TRBJ2-1	few	CSVPIGGGQGSEQFF	TGCAGCGTCCCCATCGGGGGGGGACAGGGGTCTGAGCAGTTCTTC
TRBV7-3	14	-	TRBJ2-3	many	CASSPRHGTDTQYF	TGTGCCAGCAGTCCACGGCACGGCACAGATACGCAGTATTTT
TRBV20-1	12	-	TRBJ1-2	-	CSDYTFSYGYTF	TGCAGTGATTACACGTTCTCCTATGGCTACACCTTC
TRBV5-1	14	-	TRBJ2-7	many	CASSLTWFAYEQYF	TGCGCCAGCAGCCTGACATGGTTCGCCTACGAGCAGTACTTC
TRBV29-1	17	TRBD1	TRBJ2-2	-	CSVPEIGTGANTGELFF	TGCAGCGTACCGGAGATCGGGACAGGGGCGAACACCGGGGAGCTGTTTTTT
TRBV5-1	16	TRBD2	TRBJ2-5	few	CASSLFAGALPETQYF	TGCGCCAGCAGCTTGTTTGCGGGAGCGCTCCCAGAGACCCAGTACTTC
TRBV18	19	TRBD1	TRBJ2-2	-	CASSPSGTGSLPNTGELFF	TGTGCCAGCTCACCGTCGGGGACAGGGTCCCTCCCCAACACCGGGGAGCTGTTTTTT
TRBV24-1	13	-	TRBJ1-2	few	CATSDSGALGYTF	TGTGCCACCAGTGATTCAGGGGCTCTCGGCTACACCTTC